The 27 T cell receptor beta chains listed next were all sequenced from one sample in a study of T cells after yellow fever vaccination. Using its own MiXCR run on the 5' RACE reads, TCRdb lists one record per CDR3 protein. The data hold some 150,000 distinct CDR3 sequences, with roughly 8.8% observed a single time. The sample was CD8+ T cells sorted from PBMCs, taken 45 days after the yellow fever booster vaccination. These TCRs come from a man aged 18 to 30 who received the YFV17D yellow fever vaccine.

This clonotype was picked up a small number of times. This sequence joins TRBV15 and TRBJ1-2; 7 bases are shared with TRBD1. Germline loops: CDR1 LNHNV, CDR2 YYDKDF (reference sequence). V trimming: 5 bases; J trimming: 8 bases; junction bases outside the gene matches: 14. The CDR3 runs to 15 residues. CDR3 sequence reads: CATSLQGSTTRGYTF. CDR3 DNA sequence: TGTGCCACCAGCTTACAGGGGAGTACGACGCGGGGCTACACCTTC.

As to this clonotype: The germline gene is not matched at one end of the junction; a read error may be the cause. The rearrangement joins TRBV10-2 to TRBJ2-1; D unresolved. Germline V gene sequence: CDR1 WSHSY, CDR2 SAAADI. The CDR3 is made up of 17 amino acids. The CDR3 spells CASSESIEFNSHNEQFF. CDR3 nucleotide sequence: TGCGCCAGCAGTGAGTCGATAGAGTTCAACTCCCACAATGAGCAGTTCTTC.

This clonotype was seen a few times. The chain recombines TRBV5-4 with TRBJ1-2; TRBD1 matches 7 bases. V was pared by 1 base and J by 0 bases, with 6 bases of the junction left unmatched. The germline V gene has CDR1 SGHNT and CDR2 YYREEE (reference sequence). CDR3 length: 16 amino acids. CDR3 in DNA: TGTGCCAGCAGCTTGACAGGACAGGCCGCTAACTATGGCTACACCTTC. Translation gives CASSLTGQAANYGYTF. The full variable domain, rest sourced from reference TRBV5-4 and TRBJ1-2, is ETGVTQSPTHLIKTRGQQVTLRCSSQSGHNTVSWYQQALGQGPQFIFQYYREEENGRGNFPPRFSGLQFPNYSSELNVNALELDDSALYLCASSLTGQAANYGYTFGSGTRLTVV.

The chain links TRBV10-3 to TRBJ2-6, with TRBD2 identical over 13 bases. V shed 6 bases, J shed 2 bases, and the junction held 1 base outside the gene matches. The CDR3 runs 16 residues. Germline CDR1 is ENHRY and CDR2 is SYGVKD. CDR3 DNA sequence: TGTGCCATCAGCGGGACTAGCGGGGCTGGGGCCAACGTCCTGACTTTC. Its translation: CAISGTSGAGANVLTF.

The genes are TRBV28 and TRBJ2-7, with 9 positions matching TRBD1. Germline CDR1 is MDHEN and CDR2 is SYDVKM. The CDR3 length is 11 residues. The DNA for the CDR3 is TGTTCACAGGGGGCGGTCTACGAGCAGTACGTC. This gives the protein CSQGAVYEQYV.

The chain is built from TRBV4-3 and TRBJ2-3; D might be TRBD2 (5 bases). This CDR3 is built from 16 residues. CDR1 LGHNA and CDR2 YSLEER come from the germline V gene. The germline V and J ends were trimmed by 3 bases and 2 bases, with 15 bases remaining between them. CDR3 coding DNA: TGCGCCAGCAGCCATCGCCCGGGGTTCTCCACAGATACGCAGTATTTT. It codes for CASSHRPGFSTDTQYF.

This clonotype occurred a few times. The rearrangement links TRBV7-9 to TRBJ2-3; TRBD2 might be the D (6 bases). CDR1 SEHNR and CDR2 FQNEAQ come from the germline V gene (reference sequence). This CDR3 comprises 14 residues. Trimming shortened V by 6 bases and J by 2 bases, and 12 bases separated the two germline ends. Here the CDR3 DNA reads TGTGCCAGCAGAAAGGGCGGGGTCACAGATACGCAGTATTTT. It is translated as CASRKGGVTDTQYF.

The V and J genes are TRBV5-1 and TRBJ1-1; weak D call: TRBD1 (6 bases). The ends were cut back, 7 bases at V and 0 bases at J, with 13 bases in the middle. CDR1 is SGHRS, CDR2 YFSETQ, per germline. The CDR3 has 14 amino acids. The CDR3, as DNA: TGCGCCAGCGGCTACAGGGCCATGAACACTGAAGCTTTCTTT. Protein: CASGYRAMNTEAFF.

This clonotype has more than one count but fewer than ten. This chain uses TRBV3-1 with TRBJ2-3; 7 bases agree with TRBD2. The CDR3 length is 15 residues. V was pared by 2 bases and J by 5 bases, with 7 bases of the junction left unmatched. Germline values: CDR1 LGHDT, CDR2 YNNKEL (reference sequence). The CDR3 loop reads CASSQRLAWLDTQYF. As DNA, the CDR3 is TGTGCCAGCAGCCAAAGACTAGCCTGGCTAGATACGCAGTATTTT.

This clonotype was seen only a few times. The rearrangement uses TRBV11-2 and TRBJ1-4; no clear D. The germline gives CDR1 SGHAT, CDR2 FQNNGV. This CDR3 is built from 14 residues. Between the trimmed V and J ends, which lost 1 base and 5 bases, there was a span of 8 bases. CDR3 sequence: CASSLGQLNEKLFF. CDR3 in DNA: TGTGCCAGCAGCTTAGGTCAGCTCAATGAAAAACTGTTTTTT.

This clonotype occurred a few times. This chain links TRBV13 with TRBJ2-3; 8 bases match TRBD1. The CDR3 is 15 amino acids. Germline loops: CDR1 PRHDT, CDR2 FYEKMQ (reference sequence). Unmatched junction bases numbered 6, after V lost 4 bases and J lost 3 bases. In DNA form, the CDR3 reads TGTGCCAGCAGCTCGACAGGGGCGGGGACAGATACGCAGTATTTT. The encoded protein is CASSSTGAGTDTQYF.

This clonotype was picked up a small number of times. The V and J genes are TRBV7-9 and TRBJ2-2; D not certain. In germline, CDR1 is SEHNR, CDR2 FQNEAQ (reference sequence). This CDR3 has 11 amino acids. V was trimmed by 7 bases and J by 6 bases, leaving 6 bases between them. Here the CDR3 reads CASTPAGELFF. The CDR3 DNA reads TGTGCCAGCACCCCTGCCGGGGAGCTGTTTTTT.

This clonotype was counted between two and nine times. V is TRBV20-1 and J is TRBJ2-5; 7 positions match TRBD1. Trimming cost V 8 bases and J 5 bases; bases outside gene matches: 17. Germline V lookup: CDR1 DFQATT, CDR2 SNEGSKA (reference sequence). The CDR3 has 15 amino acids. For the CDR3, the DNA is TGCAGTTGCGGGTCGGGACAGTCACTTGTGGAGACCCAGTACTTC. It codes for CSCGSGQSLVETQYF.

This clonotype was seen a few times. This sequence joins TRBV4-3 and TRBJ2-7, with 7 bases that match TRBD1. The length of the CDR3 is 14 residues. CDR1 is LGHNA and CDR2 is YSLEER in the germline V gene. The trim removed 0 bases at V and 2 bases at J, leaving 1 base unmatched. CDR3 coding DNA: TGCGCCAGCAGCCAAGAACAGGGGCCCTACGAGCAGTACTTC. Translation gives CASSQEQGPYEQYF.

This clonotype occurred a few times. The V and J genes are TRBV7-9 and TRBJ2-5, with 9 bases that match TRBD2. V was pared by 0 bases and J by 5 bases, with 7 bases of the junction left unmatched. The germline gives CDR1 SEHNR, CDR2 FQNEAQ (reference sequence). The CDR3 length is 16 residues. The CDR3 DNA reads TGTGCCAGCAGCTTAGCTTCCAGCGGGGGGTCCGAGACCCAGTACTTC. As protein: CASSLASSGGSETQYF.

The gene calls are TRBV27 and TRBJ2-7; D remains ambiguous. CDR1 and CDR2 (germline): MNHEY, SMNVEV (reference sequence). V was trimmed by 2 bases and J by 9 bases, leaving 20 bases between them. CDR3 length: 15 residues. CDR3 loop: CASSLNGVSILGQYV. CDR3 nucleotide sequence: TGTGCCAGCAGTTTAAACGGCGTCTCTATACTCGGGCAGTACGTC.

This clonotype has just a few counts. Written as DNA, the CDR3 is TGTGCCAGCAGAGTCGGGGACAGGGGGCTATATACCTCCTCCTACGAGCAGTACTTC. It yields the protein CASRVGDRGLYTSSYEQYF. The rearrangement joins TRBV12-3 or TRBV12-4 to TRBJ2-7; TRBD1 agrees at 12 bases. The CDR3 covers 19 residues. The trim removed 6 bases at V and 0 bases at J, leaving 15 bases unmatched.

The V gene is TRBV7-8, the J gene TRBJ1-5; 8 bases align to TRBD1. This CDR3 has 15 amino acids. The trim removed 6 bases at V and 5 bases at J, leaving 9 bases unmatched. Germline lookup yields CDR1 SGHVS and CDR2 FQNEAQ. The CDR3 loop reads CASSYPGTGDQPQHF. The CDR3 coding sequence is TGTGCCAGCAGTTACCCCGGGACAGGTGATCAGCCCCAGCATTTT.

Only a few counts were recorded for this clonotype. V and J are TRBV3-1 and TRBJ2-7; D gene uncertain. The V end was cut by 0 bases, the J end by 5 bases, with 8 bases between. CDR1 is LGHDT and CDR2 is YNNKEL in the germline V gene (reference sequence). The CDR3 loop spans 13 amino acids. CDR3 sequence reads: CASSQDSENEQYF. The CDR3 DNA sequence: TGTGCCAGCAGCCAAGATTCGGAGAACGAGCAGTACTTC.

The V gene is TRBV9, the J gene TRBJ1-4; D gene ambiguous. The V gene's germline CDR1 is SGDLS and CDR2 YYNGEE. The CDR3 totals 16 residues. Trimming stripped 0 bases from V and 4 bases from J, with 13 bases between. CDR3: CASSVGSVGGNEKLFF. The CDR3, as DNA: TGTGCCAGCAGCGTAGGGTCCGTGGGTGGTAATGAAAAACTGTTTTTT.

The rearrangement links TRBV4-1 to TRBJ2-2; 16 nucleotides agree with TRBD2. V was clipped by 4 bases and J by 5 bases; unmatched bases: 19. Germline CDR1 reads MGHRA; CDR2 reads YSYEKL. The CDR3 runs to 22 residues. The CDR3 DNA reads as TGCGCCAGCAGCCTACCTAACTCCGGGACTAGCGGGGGGGCCCCTTGGACCGGGGAGCTGTTTTTT. Translating it yields CASSLPNSGTSGGAPWTGELFF.

This chain uses TRBV29-1 with TRBJ2-2; no definite D call. The ends were cut back, 6 bases at V and 3 bases at J, with 11 bases in the middle. CDR3 length: 13 residues. CDR1 is SQVTM, CDR2 ANQGSEA, per germline. CDR3 amino acids: CSVRSLDTGELFF. The CDR3 nucleotides are TGCAGCGTCCGGAGCTTAGACACCGGGGAGCTGTTTTTT.

The chain couples TRBV6-5 to TRBJ2-5, with 11 nucleotides matching TRBD2. The CDR3 contains 17 residues. V was clipped by 0 bases and J by 5 bases; unmatched bases: 8. Germline V gene data show CDR1 as MNHEY and CDR2 as SVGAGI. This chain's CDR3 is CASSYSTSGVWGETQYF. As DNA, the CDR3 is TGTGCCAGCAGTTACTCGACTAGCGGGGTTTGGGGGGAGACCCAGTACTTC.

The chain has TRBV10-2 and TRBJ1-5, with TRBD1 as a possible D gene (5 bases). Looked up from germline, CDR1 is WSHSY and CDR2 is SAAADI. V was cut by 6 bases and J by 0 bases, with 15 bases left in between. The CDR3 consists of 16 residues. This chain's CDR3 is CASSPDSQYSNQPQHF. The DNA of the CDR3 is TGCGCCAGCAGCCCCGACAGTCAATATAGCAATCAGCCCCAGCATTTT.

This chain connects TRBV4-1 to TRBJ1-2; D not certain. The CDR3 has 14 residues. The germline gives CDR1 MGHRA, CDR2 YSYEKL. The V gene lost 4 bases and the J gene lost 2 bases, with 11 bases spanning the gap. CDR3 sequence: CASSLERVNYGYTF. The CDR3 DNA reads as TGCGCCAGCAGCCTGGAAAGAGTCAACTATGGCTACACCTTC.

The rearrangement uses TRBV7-2 and TRBJ1-3; a weak D match, TRBD1 (5 bases). Germline CDR1 is SGHTA and CDR2 is FQGNSA. The V end lost 5 bases, the J end lost 2 bases, and 10 bases lay between the germline ends. The CDR3 sequence is 14 residues long. The CDR3 DNA reads TGTGCCAGCAGCCGGGGACGGACTGGAAACACCATATATTTT. Translation: CASSRGRTGNTIYF.

This clonotype came up many times. V usage is TRBV6-5 and J usage is TRBJ1-3, with D possibly matching TRBD1 (5 bases). CDR1 and CDR2 (germline): MNHEY, SVGAGI. This CDR3 contains 13 residues. V dropped 4 bases and J dropped 2 bases, with 6 bases sitting between them. In DNA form, the CDR3 reads TGTGCCAGCAGTTTGACAGCTGGAAACACCATATATTTT. Translation gives CASSLTAGNTIYF.